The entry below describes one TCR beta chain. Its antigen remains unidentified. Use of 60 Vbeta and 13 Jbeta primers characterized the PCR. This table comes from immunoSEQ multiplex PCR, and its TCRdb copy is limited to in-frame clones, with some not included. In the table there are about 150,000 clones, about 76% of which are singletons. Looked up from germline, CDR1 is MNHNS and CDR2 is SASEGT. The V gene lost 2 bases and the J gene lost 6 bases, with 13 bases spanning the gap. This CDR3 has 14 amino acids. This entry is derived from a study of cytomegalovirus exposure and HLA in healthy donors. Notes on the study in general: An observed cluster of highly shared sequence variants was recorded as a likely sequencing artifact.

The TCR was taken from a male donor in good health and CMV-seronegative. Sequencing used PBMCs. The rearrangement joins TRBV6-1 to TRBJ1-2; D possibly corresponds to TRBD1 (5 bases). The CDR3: CASSENEGVNGYTF. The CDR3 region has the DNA TGTGCCAGCAGTGAAAATGAAGGGGTAAATGGCTACACCTTC.